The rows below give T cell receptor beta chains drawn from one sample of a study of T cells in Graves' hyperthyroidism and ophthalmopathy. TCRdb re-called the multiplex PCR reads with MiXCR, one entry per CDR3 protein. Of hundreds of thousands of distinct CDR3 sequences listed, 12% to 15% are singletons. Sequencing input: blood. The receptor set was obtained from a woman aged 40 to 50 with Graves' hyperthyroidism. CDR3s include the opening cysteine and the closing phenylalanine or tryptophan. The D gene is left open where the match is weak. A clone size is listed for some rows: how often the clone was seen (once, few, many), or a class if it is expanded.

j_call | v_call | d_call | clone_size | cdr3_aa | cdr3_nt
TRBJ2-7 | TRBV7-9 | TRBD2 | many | CASSAGLADFYEQYF | TGTGCCAGCAGCGCGGGACTAGCGGACTTCTACGAGCAGTACTTC
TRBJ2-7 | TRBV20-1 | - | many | CSAPDLDRADYEQYF | TGCAGTGCCCCAGACCTCGACAGAGCAGACTACGAGCAGTACTTC
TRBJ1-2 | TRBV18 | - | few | CASSLGTLGYGYTF | TGTGCCAGCTCACTTGGGACCCTTGGGTATGGCTACACCTTC
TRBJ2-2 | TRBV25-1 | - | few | CASTEVGNTGELFF | TGTGCCAGCACCGAGGTAGGGAACACCGGGGAGCTGTTTTTT
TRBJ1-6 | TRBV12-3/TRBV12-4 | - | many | CASRQIGNSPLHF | TGTGCCAGCAGGCAGATCGGTAATTCACCCCTCCACTTT
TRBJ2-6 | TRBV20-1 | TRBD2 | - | CSARGGTSEGDNSGANVLTF | TGCAGTGCTAGGGGGGGGACTAGCGAGGGGGATAACTCTGGGGCCAACGTCCTGACTTTC
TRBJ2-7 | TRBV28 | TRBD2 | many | CASSIIAGGSEQYF | TGTGCCAGCAGTATTATAGCGGGAGGAAGTGAGCAGTACTTC
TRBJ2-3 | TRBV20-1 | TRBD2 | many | CSAYLSGRGYDTQYF | TGCAGTGCTTACTTAAGCGGGAGAGGGTACGATACGCAGTATTTT
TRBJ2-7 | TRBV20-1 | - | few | CSARDSLFGSSYEQYF | TGCAGTGCTAGAGATTCGTTATTCGGCTCTTCCTACGAGCAGTACTTC
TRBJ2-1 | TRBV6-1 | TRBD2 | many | CATLLAGGGEYNEQFF | TGTGCCACCCTACTAGCGGGAGGCGGGGAATACAATGAGCAGTTCTTC
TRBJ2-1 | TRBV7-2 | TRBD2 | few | CASSLRRKSTSGNEQFF | TGTGCCAGCAGCTTGCGTAGGAAATCGACTAGCGGAAATGAGCAGTTCTTC
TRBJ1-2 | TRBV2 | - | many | CASSYRYGYTF | TGTGCCAGCAGTTACAGATATGGCTACACCTTC
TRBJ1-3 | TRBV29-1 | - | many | CSARTAGNTIYF | TGCAGCGCGCGGACAGCTGGAAACACCATATATTTT
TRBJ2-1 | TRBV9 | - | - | CASSVEEGKSYNEQFF | TGTGCCAGCAGCGTAGAAGAGGGGAAATCCTACAATGAGCAGTTCTTC
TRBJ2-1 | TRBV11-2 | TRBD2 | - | CASSLTGTSGMASYNEQFF | TGTGCCAGCAGCTTAACCGGGACTAGCGGGATGGCATCCTACAATGAGCAGTTCTTC